This entry features one T cell receptor (beta chain) sequence. The data were produced by immunoSEQ multiplex PCR, yet TCRdb's version contains in-frame clones alone and is incomplete. This sample yields under 65,000 clones, of which approximately 92% are seen a single time; roughly 1.1% belongs to the top ten. The source of the sample is a study of T cell changes during pregnancy in multiple sclerosis. Germline lookup yields CDR1 SGHTA and CDR2 FQGNSA. This CDR3 comprises 15 residues. Trimming left V 5 bases short and J 1 base short, with 13 bases between. Sequencing was performed on peripheral blood, taken after pregnancy. The TCR was taken from a female donor in good health, enrolled as a control in a pregnancy study. This sequence joins TRBV7-2 and TRBJ2-3, with D unresolved. The CDR3 spells CASSLRAARTDTQYF. Written as DNA, the CDR3 is TGTGCCAGCAGCCTGCGCGCGGCTCGCACAGATACGCAGTATTTT. Full variable domain (rest looked up from reference TRBV7-2 and TRBJ2-3): GAGVSQSPSNKVTEKGKDVELRCDPISGHTALYWYRQSLGQGLEFLIYFQGNSAPDKSGLPSDRFSAERTGGSVSTLTIQRTQQEDSAVYLCASSLRAARTDTQYFGPGTRLTVL.